What follows describes a single T cell receptor (beta chain). Participants, 18 to 89 years old, spanned around 26 US areas. In germline, CDR1 is MNHEY, CDR2 SMNVEV (reference sequence). J gave up 7 bases and V 7 bases, and 15 bases lay outside the gene matches. CDR3 length: 16 amino acids. The data were taken from a study of blood T cell repertoires in COVID-19. Study as a whole: In each case, the material was cDNA or gDNA derived from T cells, B-cell-depleted T cells, or PBMCs.

TCRdb keeps only in-frame clones here, not all; method: immunoSEQ multiplex PCR. The table includes around 340,000 clones, about 86% detected once. The V gene is TRBV27, the J gene TRBJ2-1, with TRBD1 matching 8 bases. The sequence came from a woman aged 40 to 50 with acute COVID-19. Specimen: PBMCs or T cells enriched from blood (not recorded which). The CDR3 sequence is CASTPRGQGAQNEQFF. For the CDR3, the DNA is TGTGCCAGCACCCCGCGAGGTCAGGGGGCGCAGAATGAGCAGTTCTTC.